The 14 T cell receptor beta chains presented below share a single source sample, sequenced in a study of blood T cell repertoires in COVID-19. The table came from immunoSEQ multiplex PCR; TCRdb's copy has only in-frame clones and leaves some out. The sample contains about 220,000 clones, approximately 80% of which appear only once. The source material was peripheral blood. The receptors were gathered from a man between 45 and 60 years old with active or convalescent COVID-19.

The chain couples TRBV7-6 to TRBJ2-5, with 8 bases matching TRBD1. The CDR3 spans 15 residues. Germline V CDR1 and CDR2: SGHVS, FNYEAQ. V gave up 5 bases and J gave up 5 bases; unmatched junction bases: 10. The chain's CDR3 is CASSPLTGAGETQYF. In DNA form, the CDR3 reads TGTGCCAGCAGCCCCCTGACAGGGGCAGGGGAGACCCAGTACTTC.

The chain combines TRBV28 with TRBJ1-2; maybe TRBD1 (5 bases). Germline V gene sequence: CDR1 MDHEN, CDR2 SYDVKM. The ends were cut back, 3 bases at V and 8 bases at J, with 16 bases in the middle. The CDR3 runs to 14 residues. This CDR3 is CASSFWQGDRGYTF. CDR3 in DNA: TGTGCCAGCAGTTTTTGGCAAGGGGATCGCGGCTACACCTTC.

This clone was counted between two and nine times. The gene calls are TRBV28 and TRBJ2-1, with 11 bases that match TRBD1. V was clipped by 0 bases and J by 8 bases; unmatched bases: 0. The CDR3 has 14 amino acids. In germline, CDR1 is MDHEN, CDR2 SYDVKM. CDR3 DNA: TGTGCCAGCAGTTTATGGGGACAGGGGGATGAGCAGTTCTTC. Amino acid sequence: CASSLWGQGDEQFF.

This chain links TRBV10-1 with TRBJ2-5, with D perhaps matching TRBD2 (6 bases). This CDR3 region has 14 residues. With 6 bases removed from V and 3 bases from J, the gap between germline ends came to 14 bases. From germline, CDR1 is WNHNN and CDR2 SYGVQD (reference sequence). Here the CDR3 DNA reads TGCGCCAGCAGCGGGACTTGTCAGAAAGAGACCCAGTACTTC. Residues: CASSGTCQKETQYF.

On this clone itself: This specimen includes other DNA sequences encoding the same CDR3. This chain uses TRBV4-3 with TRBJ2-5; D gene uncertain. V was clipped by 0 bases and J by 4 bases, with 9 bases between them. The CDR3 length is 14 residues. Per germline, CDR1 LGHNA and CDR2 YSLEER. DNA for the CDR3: TGCGCCAGCAGCCAAGATCGCTCAGGAGAGACCCAGTACTTC. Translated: CASSQDRSGETQYF.

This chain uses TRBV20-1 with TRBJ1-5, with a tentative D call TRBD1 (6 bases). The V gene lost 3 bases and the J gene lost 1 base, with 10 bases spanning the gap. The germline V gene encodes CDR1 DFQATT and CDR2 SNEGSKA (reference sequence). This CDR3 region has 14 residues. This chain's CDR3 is CSASRTESNQPQHF. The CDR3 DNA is TGCAGTGCTAGTCGGACAGAAAGCAATCAGCCCCAGCATTTT.

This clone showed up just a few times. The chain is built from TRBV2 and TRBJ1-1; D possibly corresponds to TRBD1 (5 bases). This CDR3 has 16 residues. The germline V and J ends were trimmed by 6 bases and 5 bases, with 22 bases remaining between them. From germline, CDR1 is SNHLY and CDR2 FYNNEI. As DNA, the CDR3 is TGTGCCAGCAGCCCCGGACAAGTCGTCGGGAGGACTGAAGCTTTCTTT. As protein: CASSPGQVVGRTEAFF. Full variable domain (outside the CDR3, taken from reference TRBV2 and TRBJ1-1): EPEVTQTPSHQVTQMGQEVILRCVPISNHLYFYWYRQILGQKVEFLVSFYNNEISEKSEIFDDQFSVERPDGSNFTLKIRSTKLEDSAMYFCASSPGQVVGRTEAFFGQGTRLTVV.

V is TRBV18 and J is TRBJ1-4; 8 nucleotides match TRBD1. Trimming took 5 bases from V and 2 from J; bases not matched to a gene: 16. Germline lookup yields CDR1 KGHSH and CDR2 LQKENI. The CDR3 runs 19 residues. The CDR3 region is CASSSRPMQGAATNEKLFF. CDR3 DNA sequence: TGTGCCAGCTCATCTCGTCCCATGCAGGGGGCGGCCACTAATGAAAAACTGTTTTTT.

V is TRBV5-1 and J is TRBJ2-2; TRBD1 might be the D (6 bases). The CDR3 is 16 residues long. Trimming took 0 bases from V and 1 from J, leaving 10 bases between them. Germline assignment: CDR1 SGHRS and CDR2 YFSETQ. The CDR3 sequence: CASSLGTVRNTGELFF. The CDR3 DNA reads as TGCGCCAGCAGCTTGGGGACAGTCAGGAACACCGGGGAGCTGTTTTTT.

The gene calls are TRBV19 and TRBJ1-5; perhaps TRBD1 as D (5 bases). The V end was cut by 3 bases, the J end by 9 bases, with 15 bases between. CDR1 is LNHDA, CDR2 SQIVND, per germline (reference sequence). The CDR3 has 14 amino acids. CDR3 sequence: CASSISRGGTPQHF. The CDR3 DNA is TGTGCCAGTAGTATTTCCCGGGGGGGGACGCCCCAGCATTTT.

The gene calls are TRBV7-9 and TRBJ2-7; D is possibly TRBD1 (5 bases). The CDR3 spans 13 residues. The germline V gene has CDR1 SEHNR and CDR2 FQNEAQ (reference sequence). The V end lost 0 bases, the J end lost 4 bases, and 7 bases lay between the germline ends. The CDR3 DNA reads TGTGCCAGCAGCTTAGCGACAGATTACGAGCAGTACTTC. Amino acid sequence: CASSLATDYEQYF.

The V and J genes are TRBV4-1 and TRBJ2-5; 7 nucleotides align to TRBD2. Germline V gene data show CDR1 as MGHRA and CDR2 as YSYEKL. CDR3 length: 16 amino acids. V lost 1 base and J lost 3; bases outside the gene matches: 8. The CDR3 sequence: CASSQGSGRGKETQYF. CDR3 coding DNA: TGCGCCAGCAGCCAAGGGTCGGGGCGGGGGAAAGAGACCCAGTACTTC.

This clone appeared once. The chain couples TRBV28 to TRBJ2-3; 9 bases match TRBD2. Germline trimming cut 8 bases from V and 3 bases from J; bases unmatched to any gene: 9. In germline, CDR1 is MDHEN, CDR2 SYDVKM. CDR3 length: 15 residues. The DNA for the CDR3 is TGTGCCAGCGGGGCTAGCGGGGTTAAGACAGATACGCAGTATTTT. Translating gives CASGASGVKTDTQYF.

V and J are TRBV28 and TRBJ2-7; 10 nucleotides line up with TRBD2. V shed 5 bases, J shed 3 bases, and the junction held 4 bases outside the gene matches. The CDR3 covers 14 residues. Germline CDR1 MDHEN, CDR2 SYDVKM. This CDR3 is CASSRTSGFYEQYV. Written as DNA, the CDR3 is TGTGCCAGCAGTAGGACTAGCGGTTTCTACGAGCAGTACGTC.